This is a list of T cell receptor beta chains from one sample in a study of blood T cells in healthy people across ages. Using its own MiXCR run on the 5' RACE reads, TCRdb lists one record per CDR3 protein. The repertoire holds some 1,800,000 distinct CDR3 sequences, with about 39% as singletons. Sample: blood. Every receptor here comes from a human donor in good health. Each CDR3 is given with its conserved first and last residue. A D gene is named only where the DNA matches it firmly. Not all rows give a size; the values are once, few, many and, for expanded clones, a class.

j_call: TRBJ2-5
clone_size: many
d_call: .
v_call: TRBV4-1
cdr3_length: 14
cdr3_nt: TGCGCCAGCAGCCAAGTGGGGGACCAAGAGACCCAGTACTTC
cdr3_aa: CASSQVGDQETQYF

j_call: TRBJ1-4
clone_size: few
d_call: .
v_call: TRBV6-2/TRBV6-3
cdr3_length: 16
cdr3_nt: TGTGCCAGCAGAGAAACAGGAAGAGCAGCAGGACGGAAACTGTTTTTT
cdr3_aa: CASRETGRAAGRKLFF

j_call: TRBJ1-5
clone_size: .
d_call: .
v_call: TRBV9
cdr3_length: 16
cdr3_nt: TGTGCCAGCAGCGTAAGAGGGTTTTACGGCAATCAGCCCCGGCATTTT
cdr3_aa: CASSVRGFYGNQPRHF

j_call: TRBJ2-7
clone_size: .
d_call: .
v_call: TRBV18
cdr3_length: 15
cdr3_nt: TGTGCCAGCTCACCTACTCTGGGGGCCTCAGGCGAGCAGTACTTC
cdr3_aa: CASSPTLGASGEQYF

j_call: TRBJ2-7
clone_size: .
d_call: TRBD2
v_call: TRBV7-2
cdr3_length: 14
cdr3_nt: TGTGCCAGCAGCTCCCTAGCGGGGGGTTTCGAGCAGTACTTC
cdr3_aa: CASSSLAGGFEQYF

j_call: TRBJ2-1
clone_size: few
d_call: .
v_call: TRBV5-4
cdr3_length: 13
cdr3_nt: TGTGCCAGCAGCAGAATCGGGGTCGACGAGCAGTTCTTC
cdr3_aa: CASSRIGVDEQFF

j_call: TRBJ2-1
clone_size: .
d_call: TRBD1
v_call: TRBV4-1
cdr3_length: 15
cdr3_nt: TGCGCCAGCAGCCGCCGACAGGGAGCCCTCAATGAGCAGTTCTTC
cdr3_aa: CASSRRQGALNEQFF

j_call: TRBJ1-2
clone_size: .
d_call: .
v_call: TRBV20-1
cdr3_length: 12
cdr3_nt: TGCAGTGCTAGGGTCAGTCACTATGGCTACACCTTC
cdr3_aa: CSARVSHYGYTF

j_call: TRBJ2-7
clone_size: few
d_call: .
v_call: TRBV7-2
cdr3_length: 14
cdr3_nt: TGTGCCAGCAGCTCCCGGACAGCCTACTACGAGCAGTACTTC
cdr3_aa: CASSSRTAYYEQYF

j_call: TRBJ1-3
clone_size: few
d_call: .
v_call: TRBV7-2
cdr3_length: 17
cdr3_nt: TGTGCCAGCAGCTCCATGGGGGACGGGAGCTCTGGAAACACCATATATTTT
cdr3_aa: CASSSMGDGSSGNTIYF

j_call: TRBJ2-7
clone_size: .
d_call: .
v_call: TRBV21-1
cdr3_length: 16
cdr3_nt: TGTGCCAGCAGCAAATTGGTGGTGCGGGACAGTTACGAGCAGTACTTC
cdr3_aa: CASSKLVVRDSYEQYF

j_call: TRBJ1-2
clone_size: few
d_call: TRBD1
v_call: TRBV4-3
cdr3_length: 16
cdr3_nt: TGCGCCAGCAGCCAAGATCATGACAGGGGTTTGGGTGGCTACACCTTC
cdr3_aa: CASSQDHDRGLGGYTF

j_call: TRBJ1-2
clone_size: .
d_call: TRBD1
v_call: TRBV29-1
cdr3_length: 17
cdr3_nt: TGCAGCGTTGATGATCAGACAGGGGGCTACGGTAGCTATGGCTTCACCTTC
cdr3_aa: CSVDDQTGGYGSYGFTF